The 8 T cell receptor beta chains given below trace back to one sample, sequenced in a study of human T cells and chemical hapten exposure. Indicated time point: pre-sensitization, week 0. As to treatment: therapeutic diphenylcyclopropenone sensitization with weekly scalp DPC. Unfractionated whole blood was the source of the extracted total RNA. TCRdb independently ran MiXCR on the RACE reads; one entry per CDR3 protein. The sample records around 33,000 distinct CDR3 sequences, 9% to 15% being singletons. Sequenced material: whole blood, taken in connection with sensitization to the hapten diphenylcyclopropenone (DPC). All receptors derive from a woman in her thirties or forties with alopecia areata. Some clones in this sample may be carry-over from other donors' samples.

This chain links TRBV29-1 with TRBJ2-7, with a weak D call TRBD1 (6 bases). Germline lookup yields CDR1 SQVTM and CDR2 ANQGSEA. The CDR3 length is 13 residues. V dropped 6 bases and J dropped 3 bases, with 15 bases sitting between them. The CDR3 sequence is CSVLPRGSYEQYF. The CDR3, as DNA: TGCAGCGTCCTCCCCAGGGGCAGCTACGAGCAGTACTTC.

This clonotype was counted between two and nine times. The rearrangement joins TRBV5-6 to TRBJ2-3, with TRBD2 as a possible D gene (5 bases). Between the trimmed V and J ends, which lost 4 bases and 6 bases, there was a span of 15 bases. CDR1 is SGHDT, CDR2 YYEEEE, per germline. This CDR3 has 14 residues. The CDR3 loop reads CASSRGYSSDTQYF. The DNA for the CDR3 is TGTGCCAGCAGCCGCGGGTATTCCTCGGATACGCAGTATTTT.

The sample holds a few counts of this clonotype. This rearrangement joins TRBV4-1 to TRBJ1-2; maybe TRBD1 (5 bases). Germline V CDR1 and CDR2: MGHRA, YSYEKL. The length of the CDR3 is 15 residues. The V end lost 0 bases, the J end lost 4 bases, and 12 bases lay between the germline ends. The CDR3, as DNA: TGCGCCAGCAGCCAAGATGGCAGGGCAACCTATGGCTACACCTTC. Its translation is CASSQDGRATYGYTF.

The CDR3 nucleotides are TGTGCCAGCTCACCACGACAGGGCGGCACCGGGGAGCTGTTTTTT. It encodes CASSPRQGGTGELFF. The chain joins TRBV18 to TRBJ2-2; TRBD1 agrees at 7 bases. Germline CDR1 reads KGHSH; CDR2 reads LQKENI. V was pared by 1 base and J by 4 bases, with 3 bases of the junction left unmatched. The CDR3 is 15 residues long.

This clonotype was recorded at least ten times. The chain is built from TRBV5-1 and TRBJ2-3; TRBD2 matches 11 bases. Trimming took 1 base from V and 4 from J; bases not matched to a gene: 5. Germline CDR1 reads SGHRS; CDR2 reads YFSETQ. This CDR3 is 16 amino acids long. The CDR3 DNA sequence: TGCGCCAGCAGCTTGTTCGCTAGCGGGAGGTCAGATACGCAGTATTTT. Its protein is CASSLFASGRSDTQYF.

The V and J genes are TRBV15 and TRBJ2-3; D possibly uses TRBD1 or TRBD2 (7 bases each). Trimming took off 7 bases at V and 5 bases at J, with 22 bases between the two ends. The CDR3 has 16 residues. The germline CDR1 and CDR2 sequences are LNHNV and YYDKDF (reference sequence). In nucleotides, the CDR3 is TGTGCCACCAAGAAGGGGGGGACAGATTTGGTAGATACGCAGTATTTT. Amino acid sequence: CATKKGGTDLVDTQYF. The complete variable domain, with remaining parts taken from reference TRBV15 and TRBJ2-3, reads DAMVIQNPRYQVTQFGKPVTLSCSQTLNHNVMYWYQQKSSQAPKLLFHYYDKDFNNEADTPDNFQSRRPNTSFCFLDIRSPGLGDTAMYLCATKKGGTDLVDTQYFGPGTRLTVL.

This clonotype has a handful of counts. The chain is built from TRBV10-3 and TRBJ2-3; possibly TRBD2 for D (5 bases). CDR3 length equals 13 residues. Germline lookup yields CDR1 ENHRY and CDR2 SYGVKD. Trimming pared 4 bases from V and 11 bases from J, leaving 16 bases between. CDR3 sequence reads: CAISGRTGTMQYF. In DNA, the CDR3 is TGTGCCATCAGTGGGCGGACGGGAACTATGCAGTATTTT.

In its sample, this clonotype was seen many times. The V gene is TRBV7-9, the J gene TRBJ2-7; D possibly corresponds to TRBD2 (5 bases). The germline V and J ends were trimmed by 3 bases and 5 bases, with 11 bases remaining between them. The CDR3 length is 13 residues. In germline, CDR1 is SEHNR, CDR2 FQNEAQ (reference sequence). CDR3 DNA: TGTGCCAGCAGCTTGGATGGAGGCGACGAGCAGTACTTC. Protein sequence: CASSLDGGDEQYF.